The 21 T cell receptor beta chains below come from one sample, sequenced in a study of blood T cells in healthy people across ages. It was with a sample-barcoded 5' primer and a J-beta primer mix that a second PCR of roughly 7 to 12 cycles was run. TCRdb independently ran MiXCR on the 5' RACE reads; one entry per CDR3 protein. The data contain around 580,000 distinct CDR3 sequences, 47% of them seen just once; the ten biggest clones take up around 23%. Sample: blood. The receptors derive from a man aged 80 or over in good health.

This CDR3 is CASTSPGGRGSYEQYF. Written as DNA, the CDR3 is TGTGCCAGCACCTCCCCCGGGGGACGGGGATCCTACGAGCAGTACTTC. This chain joins TRBV7-2 and TRBJ2-7, with D possibly matching TRBD2 (6 bases). Germline loops: CDR1 SGHTA, CDR2 FQGNSA. Trimming removed 7 bases at V and 1 base at J, with 20 bases between. The CDR3 contains 16 residues.

The chain joins TRBV12-3 or TRBV12-4 to TRBJ2-2; no definite D call. The V and J ends lost 2 bases and 2 bases respectively, with 12 bases between them. The CDR3 consists of 16 residues. This CDR3 reads CASSLISRINTGELFF. CDR3 nucleotide sequence: TGTGCCAGCAGTTTAATCTCCCGGATAAACACCGGGGAGCTGTTTTTT.

The V and J genes are TRBV3-1 and TRBJ2-5; TRBD1 or TRBD2 may be the D gene (6 bases each). CDR1 and CDR2 from the germline V gene are LGHDT and YNNKEL (reference sequence). Trimming took off 10 bases at V and 6 bases at J, with 18 bases between the two ends. The CDR3 covers 13 residues. The CDR3: CATDLRGAKTQYF. CDR3 DNA sequence: TGTGCCACTGATTTGAGGGGGGCAAAGACCCAGTACTTC.

V gene TRBV7-2 combines with J gene TRBJ2-5, with TRBD2 matching over 7 bases. With 2 bases clipped from V and 3 bases from J, the junction kept 6 bases outside the gene matches. Germline values: CDR1 SGHTA, CDR2 FQGNSA. The CDR3 has 15 residues. In DNA, the CDR3 is TGTGCCAGCAGCTTACCCAGACTAGCAGAAGAGACCCAGTACTTC. It translates to CASSLPRLAEETQYF.

A single count supports this clonotype. This chain connects TRBV29-1 to TRBJ2-5; 7 bases match TRBD1. Trimming took 5 bases from V and 11 from J; bases not matched to a gene: 8. The CDR3 spans 11 residues. Looked up from germline, CDR1 is SQVTM and CDR2 is ANQGSEA. The CDR3 here is CSVNRGNEQYF. The DNA for the CDR3 is TGCAGCGTTAACAGGGGCAATGAGCAGTACTTC.

This clonotype was counted at least ten times. The chain combines TRBV25-1 with TRBJ2-3; D possibly corresponds to TRBD2 (6 bases). V was clipped by 3 bases and J by 0 bases, with 10 bases between them. CDR1 and CDR2 from the germline V gene are MGHDK and SYGVNS. The CDR3 sequence is 15 residues long. The CDR3 nucleotides read TGTGCCAGCAGTGATTTCGGGACTAGCACAGATACGCAGTATTTT. Residues: CASSDFGTSTDTQYF. Full variable domain (missing parts from reference TRBV25-1 and TRBJ2-3): EADIYQTPRYLVIGTGKKITLECSQTMGHDKMYWYQQDPGMELHLIHYSYGVNSTEKGDLSSESTVSRIRTEHFPLTLESARPSHTSQYLCASSDFGTSTDTQYFGPGTRLTVL.

This clonotype appeared a few times. This chain links TRBV7-2 with TRBJ2-3; TRBD2 aligns across 7 bases. The germline V gene encodes CDR1 SGHTA and CDR2 FQGNSA. The junction had 12 bases not matched to a gene; V was cut back by 4 bases and J by 5 bases. The CDR3 consists of 16 residues. CDR3 coding DNA: TGTGCCAGCAGCTCCCCCGGCGGGGGATTTGTAGATACGCAGTATTTT. It encodes CASSSPGGGFVDTQYF. Looking up the rest from reference TRBV7-2 and TRBJ2-3 gives the full variable domain: GAGVSQSPSNKVTEKGKDVELRCDPISGHTALYWYRQSLGQGLEFLIYFQGNSAPDKSGLPSDRFSAERTGGSVSTLTIQRTQQEDSAVYLCASSSPGGGFVDTQYFGPGTRLTVL.

In its sample, this clonotype was seen a few times. The gene calls are TRBV29-1 and TRBJ2-7, with unresolved D. This CDR3 contains 12 residues. CDR1 is SQVTM, CDR2 ANQGSEA, per germline. The V and J ends lost 7 bases and 4 bases respectively, with 14 bases between them. This chain's CDR3 is CSAAIRNYEQYF. The CDR3 region has the DNA TGCAGCGCAGCGATCCGCAATTACGAGCAGTACTTC.

This chain connects TRBV18 to TRBJ2-7; 7 bases are shared with TRBD2. Per germline, CDR1 KGHSH and CDR2 LQKENI. With 5 bases clipped from V and 6 bases from J, the junction kept 19 bases outside the gene matches. The CDR3 contains 17 residues. The DNA for the CDR3 is TGTGCCAGCTCAGATGGACGGACCAGCGGGAATCGATTCGAGCAGTACTTC. Encoded protein: CASSDGRTSGNRFEQYF.

This clonotype was counted a single time. The CDR3 DNA follows: TGCAGTGCTTTGAGCGGGAGGGCCACAGATACGCAGTATTTT. This encodes CSALSGRATDTQYF. V is TRBV20-1 and J is TRBJ2-3; 10 positions match TRBD2. Losses at the gene ends were 5 bases for V and 2 bases for J; bases not matched to a gene: 4. Germline assignment: CDR1 DFQATT and CDR2 SNEGSKA (reference sequence). The CDR3 length is 14 residues.

The chain is built from TRBV20-1 and TRBJ1-5, with D tentatively TRBD1 (5 bases). V was shortened by 4 bases and J by 0 bases, with 13 bases between the two germline ends. Germline V lookup: CDR1 DFQATT, CDR2 SNEGSKA (reference sequence). There are 15 residues in the CDR3. The CDR3 DNA is TGCAGTGCTATAACTGACAGTTATAGCAATCAGCCCCAGCATTTT. It translates to CSAITDSYSNQPQHF.

This clonotype was detected a few times. CDR3 protein: CASSPRGPRVGTDTQYF. In DNA, the CDR3 is TGTGCCAGCAGCCCTCGGGGACCCCGAGTCGGCACAGATACGCAGTATTTT. The chain combines TRBV11-1 with TRBJ2-3; D is tentatively TRBD1 or TRBD2 (5 bases each). The CDR3 consists of 17 residues. Trimming removed 5 bases at V and 1 base at J, with 19 bases between. Germline loops: CDR1 SGHAT, CDR2 FQDESV (reference sequence).

V is TRBV24-1 and J is TRBJ2-7; tentatively, D is TRBD2 (6 bases). The CDR3 length is 15 residues. Germline loops: CDR1 KGHDR, CDR2 SFDVKD. V shed 4 bases and J shed 2 bases, with 14 bases lying between them. The CDR3 reads CATSEGAGLTYEQYF. For the CDR3, the DNA is TGTGCCACCAGTGAAGGAGCGGGCCTGACCTACGAGCAGTACTTC.

The V and J genes are TRBV5-4 and TRBJ2-3, with a tentative D call TRBD2 (6 bases). Trimming pared 0 bases from V and 4 bases from J, leaving 12 bases between. This CDR3 spans 15 amino acids. Germline V gene lookup returns CDR1 SGHNT and CDR2 YYREEE (reference sequence). The CDR3 bases are TGTGCCAGCAGCTTGGCCGTGGAGGGATCAGATACGCAGTATTTT. Translation gives CASSLAVEGSDTQYF. Full variable domain (outside the CDR3, taken from reference TRBV5-4 and TRBJ2-3): ETGVTQSPTHLIKTRGQQVTLRCSSQSGHNTVSWYQQALGQGPQFIFQYYREEENGRGNFPPRFSGLQFPNYSSELNVNALELDDSALYLCASSLAVEGSDTQYFGPGTRLTVL.

The rearrangement links TRBV11-2 to TRBJ2-6; D remains unclear. The germline gives CDR1 SGHAT, CDR2 FQNNGV. V dropped 7 bases and J dropped 2 bases, with 15 bases sitting between them. This CDR3 region has 16 residues. CDR3 amino acids: CASTLGIGPGANVLTF. The CDR3 nucleotides are TGTGCCAGCACCTTGGGGATAGGTCCTGGGGCCAACGTCCTGACTTTC.

This clonotype came up a few times. V usage is TRBV5-1 and J usage is TRBJ2-3, with D possibly matching TRBD1 (5 bases). Trimming left V 0 bases short and J 0 bases short, with 8 bases between. This CDR3 is built from 15 residues. Looked up from germline, CDR1 is SGHRS and CDR2 is YFSETQ. CDR3 residues: CASSLEGASTDTQYF. CDR3 nucleotide sequence: TGCGCCAGCAGCTTGGAAGGGGCTAGCACAGATACGCAGTATTTT.

This clonotype was seen repeatedly, ten times or more. The chain's CDR3 is CASSYVGGSYEQYF. The DNA of the CDR3 is TGTGCCAGCAGTTACGTCGGGGGCTCCTACGAGCAGTACTTC. The gene calls are TRBV6-6 and TRBJ2-7; TRBD2 is a possible D gene (6 bases). The CDR3 length is 14 residues. V was clipped by 2 bases and J by 0 bases, with 8 bases between them. CDR1 MNHNY and CDR2 SVGAGI come from the germline V gene (reference sequence).

The gene calls are TRBV4-2 and TRBJ2-7, with D unresolved. The J call could be wrong; TRBJ2-4 is a better fit for the DNA end. Germline CDR1 LGHNA, CDR2 YNFKEQ. There are 15 residues in the CDR3. This CDR3 is CASSQSPLAKNIQYF. DNA for the CDR3: TGTGCCAGCAGCCAATCGCCCTTAGCCAAAAACATTCAGTACTTC.

CDR3 sequence (DNA): TGCAGTGCTGAACCCCGGGAGGACCGGCCGGATGGCTACACCTTC. It is translated as CSAEPREDRPDGYTF. This chain connects TRBV20-1 to TRBJ1-2; D not resolved. The CDR3 extends over 15 amino acids. Germline V CDR1 and CDR2: DFQATT, SNEGSKA (reference sequence). The V gene lost 5 bases and the J gene lost 6 bases, with 22 bases spanning the gap.

This sequence joins TRBV10-3 and TRBJ2-3; D might be TRBD1 (6 bases). The CDR3 is 14 amino acids. V lost 6 bases and J lost 2, with 12 bases in between. Germline V gene lookup returns CDR1 ENHRY and CDR2 SYGVKD. CDR3 loop: CAISTGQNTDTQYF. The CDR3 bases are TGTGCCATCAGCACGGGACAAAACACAGATACGCAGTATTTT.

This clonotype has a single count. The rearrangement uses TRBV24-1 and TRBJ2-5; D not resolved. Germline CDR1 is KGHDR and CDR2 is SFDVKD. This CDR3 is 13 amino acids long. V was cut by 2 bases and J by 1 base, with 4 bases left in between. The CDR3, as DNA: TGTGCCACCAGTGATTCCGGCCAAGAGACCCAGTACTTC. Translating it yields CATSDSGQETQYF.